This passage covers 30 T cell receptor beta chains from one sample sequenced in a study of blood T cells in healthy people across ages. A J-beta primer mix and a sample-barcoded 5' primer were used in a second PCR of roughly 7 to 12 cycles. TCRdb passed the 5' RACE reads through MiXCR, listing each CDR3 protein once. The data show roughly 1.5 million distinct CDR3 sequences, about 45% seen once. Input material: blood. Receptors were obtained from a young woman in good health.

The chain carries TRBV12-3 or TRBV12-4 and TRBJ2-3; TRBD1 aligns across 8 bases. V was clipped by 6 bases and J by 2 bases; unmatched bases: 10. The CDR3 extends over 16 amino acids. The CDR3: CASSLQGAPSTDTQYF. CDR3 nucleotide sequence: TGTGCCAGCAGCCTCCAGGGGGCCCCTTCCACAGATACGCAGTATTTT.

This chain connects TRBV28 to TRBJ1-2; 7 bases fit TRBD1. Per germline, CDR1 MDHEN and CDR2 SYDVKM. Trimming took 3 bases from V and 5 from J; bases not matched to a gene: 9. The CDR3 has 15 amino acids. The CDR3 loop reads CASSLRGQSSYGYTF. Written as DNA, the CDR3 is TGTGCCAGCAGTTTGAGGGGGCAGTCATCGTATGGCTACACCTTC.

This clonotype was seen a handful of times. The CDR3 region is CASSLAGAFNQPQHF. In nucleotides, the CDR3 is TGTGCCAGCAGCTTGGCAGGGGCCTTCAATCAGCCCCAGCATTTT. The rearrangement uses TRBV28 and TRBJ1-5; the D gene is possibly TRBD1 (6 bases). Trimming shortened V by 6 bases and J by 3 bases, and 15 bases separated the two germline ends. Per the germline V gene, CDR1 is MDHEN and CDR2 is SYDVKM. The CDR3 contains 15 residues.

The CDR3 nucleotides read TGTGCCAGCAGCTCGATCGATGATAAGAGCGATGGCTACACCTTC. This sequence encodes CASSSIDDKSDGYTF. This rearrangement joins TRBV7-9 to TRBJ1-2, with D unresolved. The CDR3 consists of 15 residues. The V and J ends lost 4 bases and 6 bases respectively, with 18 bases between them. Germline V gene data show CDR1 as SEHNR and CDR2 as FQNEAQ (reference sequence).

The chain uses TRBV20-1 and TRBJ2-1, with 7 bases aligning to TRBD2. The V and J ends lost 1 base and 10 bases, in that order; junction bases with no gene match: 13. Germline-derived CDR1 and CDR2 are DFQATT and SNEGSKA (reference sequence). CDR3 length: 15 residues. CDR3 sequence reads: CSARVGLAASYEQFF. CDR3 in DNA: TGCAGTGCTAGAGTTGGGCTAGCGGCATCCTACGAGCAGTTCTTC.

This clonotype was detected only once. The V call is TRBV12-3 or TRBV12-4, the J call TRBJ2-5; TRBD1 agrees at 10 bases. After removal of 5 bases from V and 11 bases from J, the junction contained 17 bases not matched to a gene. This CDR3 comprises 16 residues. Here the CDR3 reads CASSPSSGTGASGQYF. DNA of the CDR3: TGTGCCAGCAGTCCCTCTTCCGGGACAGGGGCCTCGGGGCAGTACTTC.

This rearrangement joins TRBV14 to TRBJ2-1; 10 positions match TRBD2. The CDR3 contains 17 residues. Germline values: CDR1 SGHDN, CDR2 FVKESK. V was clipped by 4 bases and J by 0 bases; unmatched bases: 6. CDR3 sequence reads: CASSPLAGGGSYNEQFF. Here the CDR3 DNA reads TGTGCCAGCAGCCCTTTAGCGGGAGGAGGCTCCTACAATGAGCAGTTCTTC.

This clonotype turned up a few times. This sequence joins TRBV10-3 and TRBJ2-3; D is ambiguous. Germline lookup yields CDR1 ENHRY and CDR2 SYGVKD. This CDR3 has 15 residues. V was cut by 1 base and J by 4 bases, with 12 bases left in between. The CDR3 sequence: CAISEWLAPSDTQYF. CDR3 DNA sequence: TGTGCCATCAGTGAGTGGTTAGCCCCCTCAGATACGCAGTATTTT.

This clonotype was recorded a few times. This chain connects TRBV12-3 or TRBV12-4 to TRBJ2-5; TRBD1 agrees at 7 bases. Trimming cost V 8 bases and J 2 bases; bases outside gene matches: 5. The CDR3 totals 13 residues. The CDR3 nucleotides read TGTGCCAGCTATCGGACAGGTCAAGAGACCCAGTACTTC. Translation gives CASYRTGQETQYF.

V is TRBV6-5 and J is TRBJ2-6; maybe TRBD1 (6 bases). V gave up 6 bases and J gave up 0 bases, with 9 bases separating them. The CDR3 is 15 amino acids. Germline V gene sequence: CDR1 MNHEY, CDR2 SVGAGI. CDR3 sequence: CASRDSLSGANVLTF. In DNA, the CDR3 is TGTGCCAGCAGGGACAGCCTCTCTGGGGCCAACGTCCTGACTTTC.

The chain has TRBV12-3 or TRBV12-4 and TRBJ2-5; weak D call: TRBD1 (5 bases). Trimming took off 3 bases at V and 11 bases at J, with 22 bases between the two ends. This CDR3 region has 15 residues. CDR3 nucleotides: TGTGCCAGCAGTTTGGCTCGCGTTATAGGGGATGAGCAGTACTTC. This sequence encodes CASSLARVIGDEQYF.

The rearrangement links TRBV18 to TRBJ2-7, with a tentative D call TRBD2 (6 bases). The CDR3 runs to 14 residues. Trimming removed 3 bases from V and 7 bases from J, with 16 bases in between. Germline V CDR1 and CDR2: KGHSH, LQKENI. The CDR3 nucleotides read TGTGCCAGCTCACCTGCGCGGGAATACAATGAGCAGTACTTC. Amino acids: CASSPAREYNEQYF.

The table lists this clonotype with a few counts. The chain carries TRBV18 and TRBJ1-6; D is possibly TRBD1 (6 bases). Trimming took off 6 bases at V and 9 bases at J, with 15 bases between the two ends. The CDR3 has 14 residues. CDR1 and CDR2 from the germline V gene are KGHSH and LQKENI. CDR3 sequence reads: CASSTDSNISPLHF. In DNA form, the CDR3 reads TGTGCCAGCTCGACGGACAGCAACATTTCACCCCTCCACTTT.

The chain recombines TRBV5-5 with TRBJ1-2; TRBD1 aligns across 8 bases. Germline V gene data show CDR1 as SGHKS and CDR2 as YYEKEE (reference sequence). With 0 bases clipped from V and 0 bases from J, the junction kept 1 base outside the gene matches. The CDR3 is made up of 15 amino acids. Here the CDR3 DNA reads TGTGCCAGCAGCTTGGGGGACAGGACTAACTATGGCTACACCTTC. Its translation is CASSLGDRTNYGYTF.

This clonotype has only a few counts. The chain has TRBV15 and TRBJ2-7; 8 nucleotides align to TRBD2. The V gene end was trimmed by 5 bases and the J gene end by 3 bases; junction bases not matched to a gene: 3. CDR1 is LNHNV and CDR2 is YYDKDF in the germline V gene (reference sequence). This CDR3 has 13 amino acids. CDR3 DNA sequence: TGTGCCACCAGCGGGGGACTAGACTACGAGCAGTACTTC. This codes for CATSGGLDYEQYF.

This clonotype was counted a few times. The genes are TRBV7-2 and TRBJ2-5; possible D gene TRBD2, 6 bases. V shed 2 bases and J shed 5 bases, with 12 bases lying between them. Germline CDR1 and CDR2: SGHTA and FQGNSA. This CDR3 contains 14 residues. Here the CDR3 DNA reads TGTGCCAGCAGCTTATCGGGAGTCGAGGAGACCCAGTACTTC. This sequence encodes CASSLSGVEETQYF.

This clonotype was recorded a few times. CDR3 protein: CAWLKREVPYEQYF. CDR3 DNA: TGTGCCTGGTTAAAGCGGGAGGTCCCCTACGAGCAGTACTTC. The chain carries TRBV30 and TRBJ2-7; 9 bases are shared with TRBD2. Germline CDR1 and CDR2: GTSNPN and SVGIG (reference sequence). J gave up 2 bases and V 5 bases, and 7 bases lay outside the gene matches. The CDR3 is made up of 14 amino acids. Filled out from reference TRBV30 and TRBJ2-7, the complete variable domain reads SQTIHQWPATLVQPVGSPLSLECTVEGTSNPNLYWYRQAAGRGLQLLFYSVGIGQISSEVPQNLSASRPQDRQFILSSKKLLLSDSGFYLCAWLKREVPYEQYFGPGTRLTVT.

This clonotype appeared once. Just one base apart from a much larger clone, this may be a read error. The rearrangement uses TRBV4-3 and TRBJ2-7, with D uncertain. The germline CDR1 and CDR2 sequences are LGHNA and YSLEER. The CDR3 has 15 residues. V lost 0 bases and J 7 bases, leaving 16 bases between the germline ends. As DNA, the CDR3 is TGCGCCAGCAGCCAAGATACTGGGATGGGTAATGAGCAGTACTTC. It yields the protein CASSQDTGMGNEQYF.

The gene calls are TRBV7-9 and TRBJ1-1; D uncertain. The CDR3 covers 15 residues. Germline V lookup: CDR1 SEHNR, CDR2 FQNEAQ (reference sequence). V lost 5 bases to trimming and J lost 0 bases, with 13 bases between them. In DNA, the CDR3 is TGTGCCAGCAGCCACAAGGGAGGGTTGAACACTGAAGCTTTCTTT. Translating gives CASSHKGGLNTEAFF.

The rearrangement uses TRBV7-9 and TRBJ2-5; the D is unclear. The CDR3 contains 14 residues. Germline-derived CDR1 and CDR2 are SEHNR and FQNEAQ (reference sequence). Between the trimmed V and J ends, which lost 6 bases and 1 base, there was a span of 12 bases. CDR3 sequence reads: CASRHSGPQETQYF. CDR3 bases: TGTGCCAGCAGACATTCCGGGCCCCAAGAGACCCAGTACTTC.

This chain's CDR3 is CASRKTGSKFNNEQFF. The CDR3 DNA sequence: TGTGCCAGCAGAAAGACAGGGAGTAAATTTAACAATGAGCAGTTCTTC. This rearrangement joins TRBV28 to TRBJ2-1; 7 bases map to TRBD1. This CDR3 has 16 residues. Germline CDR1 and CDR2: MDHEN and SYDVKM. J was trimmed by 5 bases and V by 6 bases; bases with no gene match: 13.

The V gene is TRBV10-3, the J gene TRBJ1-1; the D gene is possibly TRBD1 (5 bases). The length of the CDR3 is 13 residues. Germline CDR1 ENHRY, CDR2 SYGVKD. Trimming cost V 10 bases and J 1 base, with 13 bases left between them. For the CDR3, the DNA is TGTGCCACCGGAGCTCAGGGGAACACTGAAGCTTTCTTT. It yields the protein CATGAQGNTEAFF.

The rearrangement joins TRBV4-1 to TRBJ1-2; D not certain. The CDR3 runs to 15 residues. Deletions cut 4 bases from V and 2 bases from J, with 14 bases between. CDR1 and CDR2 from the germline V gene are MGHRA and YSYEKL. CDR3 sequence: CASSREGWQNYGYTF. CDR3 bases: TGCGCCAGCAGCCGAGAGGGCTGGCAAAACTATGGCTACACCTTC.

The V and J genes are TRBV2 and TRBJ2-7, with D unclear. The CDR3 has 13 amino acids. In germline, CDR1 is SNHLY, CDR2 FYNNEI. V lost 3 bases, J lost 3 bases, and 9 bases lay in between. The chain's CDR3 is CASSDGTNYEQYF. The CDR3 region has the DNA TGTGCCAGCAGTGACGGCACAAACTACGAGCAGTACTTC.

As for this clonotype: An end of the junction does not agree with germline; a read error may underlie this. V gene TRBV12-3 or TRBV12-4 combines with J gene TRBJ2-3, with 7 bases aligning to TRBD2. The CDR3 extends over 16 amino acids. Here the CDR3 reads CASSPQLAETTDTEYF. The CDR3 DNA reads TGTGCCAGCAGTCCACAGCTAGCGGAGACCACAGATACGGAGTATTTT.

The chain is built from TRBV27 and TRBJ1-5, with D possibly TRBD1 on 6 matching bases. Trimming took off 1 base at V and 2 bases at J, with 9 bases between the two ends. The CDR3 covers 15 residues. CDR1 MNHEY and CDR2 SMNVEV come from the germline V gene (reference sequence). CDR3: CASSLYPGGNQPQHF. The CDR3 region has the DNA TGTGCCAGCAGTTTATATCCAGGGGGCAATCAGCCCCAGCATTTT.

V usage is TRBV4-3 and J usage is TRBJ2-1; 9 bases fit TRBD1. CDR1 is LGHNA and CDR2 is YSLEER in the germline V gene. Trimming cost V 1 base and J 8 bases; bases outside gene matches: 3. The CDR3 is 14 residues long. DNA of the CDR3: TGCGCCAGCAGCCAAGTGGACAGGGGCTATGAGCAGTTCTTC. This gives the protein CASSQVDRGYEQFF.

CDR3 coding DNA: TGCAGCGCCCTCGTTTTCACCGGGGAGCTGTTTTTT. Protein: CSALVFTGELFF. The chain combines TRBV29-1 with TRBJ2-2, with no clear D. In germline, CDR1 is SQVTM, CDR2 ANQGSEA. This CDR3 has 12 residues. Trimming left V 7 bases short and J 4 bases short, with 10 bases between.

As DNA, the CDR3 is TGTGCCAGCAGCTTAGTCGAGCGGCGATCCTCGACCCAGTACTTC. Translated, it gives CASSLVERRSSTQYF. This chain links TRBV7-4 with TRBJ2-5, with D tentatively TRBD2 (5 bases). Germline-derived CDR1 and CDR2 are SGHVT and SQSDAQ. This CDR3 region has 15 residues. Trimming left V 1 base short and J 7 bases short, with 16 bases between.

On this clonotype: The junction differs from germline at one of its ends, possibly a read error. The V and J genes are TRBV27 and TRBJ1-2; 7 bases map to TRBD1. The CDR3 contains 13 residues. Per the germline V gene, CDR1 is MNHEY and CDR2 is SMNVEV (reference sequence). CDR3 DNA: TGTGTCAGCAGTAAACAGGGGAACTATGGCTACACCTTC. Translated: CVSSKQGNYGYTF.